Below, one T cell receptor beta chain is given with its context. Ten or more counts support this clonotype. Its binding antigen is unknown. There are no base qualities to consult, and no much larger clone falls within one base. The iRepertoire nested amplicon-rescue multiplex PCR (arm-PCR) platform was used to amplify TCR alpha and beta CDR3 regions from RNA. The input for one-step reverse transcription and amplification was about 95-400 ng of tissue mRNA or PBMC total RNA. After bead purification, a secondary multiplex PCR added Illumina adapters, and libraries were gel-purified between 200 and 400 bp. The libraries contained internal 6-nucleotide barcodes that were used for demultiplexing. Sequencing of the libraries was done on an Illumina MiSeq using 2x220 or 2x250 nucleotide paired-end reads. From the authors' description of their analysis: Paired reads were merged using FLASH 1.2.11 and were aligned to the GRCh37 human genome using BWA-MEM, after which TRA and TRB reads were extracted. An IMGT-derived reference of cassette sequences and CDR3 motifs, with pseudogenes included, was used for V and J assignment. Reads were translated in three frames, and productive CDR3s were defined by a C…FGXG motif without stop codons. Clonotypes were defined as unique combinations of V-J cassette pair and CDR3 amino acid sequence. Reads were filtered by Hamming distance, with the threshold set by the sequence error rate of each sample in mapped regions. TCRdb redid the processing of the public reads, applying fastp at Q25 and MiXCR, and retained in-frame beta chains. Each record represents a unique CDR3 protein, reported with the most common genes and DNA among its rows. TCRdb's processing, not the study's, gives the V and J calls here. The sample table contains about 410,000 distinct CDR3 sequences; only one count was recorded for roughly two fifths of them. The ten most abundant clones make up more than 10% of the sample.

This sample was taken from a study of glioma-infiltrating T cells (dated by TCRdb to the mid-2010s). Concerning the study at large: Low-grade gliomas were represented by WHO grade II oligodendrogliomas or astrocytomas, and glioblastomas were represented by WHO grade IV tumors that were sampled at initial rather than recurrent diagnosis. The sequencing target for blood libraries was roughly 4- to 10-fold coverage of about a million peripheral T cells. TCR alpha- and beta-chain repertoires were sequenced from glioma tissue, non-neoplastic brain tissue and matched peripheral blood mononuclear cells. Each tissue-infiltrating repertoire was compared with the same patient's peripheral blood repertoire to measure divergence between tissue and blood T-cell populations. Glioma patients received dexamethasone for six or fewer days before surgery. Three low-grade glioma patients, roughly 8 primary glioblastoma patients and three non-glioma patients contributing non-neoplastic brain tissue were included in the paired cohort. Study-wide conclusions, independent of this receptor: A signature set of shared blood CDR3 motifs marked patients with low tissue-blood divergence and was depleted in highly divergent patients. Group comparisons rested on small numbers: three non-neoplastic, three low-grade glioma and fewer than 10 glioblastoma patients. In non-neoplastic patients, VJ-independent divergence between tissue and blood fell below expectation, whereas in all gliomas, and especially in low-grade gliomas, the divergence rose above expectation. Very few CDR3 sequences were found to be shared between tissue and blood, and this scarcity was attributed to high CDR3 diversity and limited sampling.

V has 4 bases trimmed and J has 4 bases trimmed; junction bases matching no gene number 5. From a lookup of the germline V gene, CDR1 and CDR2 are MDHEN and SYDVKM. The CDR3 contains 14 residues, cysteine and phenylalanine counted. Only the CDR3 portion is preserved as DNA: 42 bases, with reading frame beginning at the first base. Immediately after resection, surgical brain or tumor specimens were cryofrozen in liquid nitrogen, and peripheral blood cells were collected at the same time. The chain employs TRBV28 and TRBJ1-1; 8 central bases correspond to TRBD1. This clonotype was sampled from a human donor with low-grade glioma or glioblastoma, undergoing nonglioma brain surgery, or in good health (not recorded which). Sample: glioma tissue, nonneoplastic brain tissue, or PBMCs (not recorded which). The DNA sequence is TGTGCCAGCAGTTCCCCAGGGGGCAGCACTGAAGCTTTCTTT. Its amino acids are CASSSPGGSTEAFF.